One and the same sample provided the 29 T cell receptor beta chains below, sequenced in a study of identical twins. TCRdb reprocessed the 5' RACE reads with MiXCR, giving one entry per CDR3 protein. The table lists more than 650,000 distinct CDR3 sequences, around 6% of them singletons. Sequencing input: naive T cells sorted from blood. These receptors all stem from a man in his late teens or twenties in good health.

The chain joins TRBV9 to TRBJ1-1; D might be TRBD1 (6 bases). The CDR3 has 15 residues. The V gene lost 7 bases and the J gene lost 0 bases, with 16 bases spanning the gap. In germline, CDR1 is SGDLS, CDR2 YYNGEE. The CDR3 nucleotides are TGTGCCAGCGCACTTGGGGGCAGCCTGAACACTGAAGCTTTCTTT. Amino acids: CASALGGSLNTEAFF.

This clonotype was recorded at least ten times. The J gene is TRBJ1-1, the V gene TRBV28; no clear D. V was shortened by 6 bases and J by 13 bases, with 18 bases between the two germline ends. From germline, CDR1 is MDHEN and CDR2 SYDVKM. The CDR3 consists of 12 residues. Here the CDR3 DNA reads TGTGCCAGCAGACTCCGTCGGTCTGCTGTTTTCTTT. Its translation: CASRLRRSAVFF. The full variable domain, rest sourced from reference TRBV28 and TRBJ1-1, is DVKVTQSSRYLVKRTGEKVFLECVQDMDHENMFWYRQDPGLGLRLIYFSYDVKMKEKGDIPEGYSVSREKKERFSLILESASTNQTSMYLCASRLRRSAVFFGQGTRLTVV.

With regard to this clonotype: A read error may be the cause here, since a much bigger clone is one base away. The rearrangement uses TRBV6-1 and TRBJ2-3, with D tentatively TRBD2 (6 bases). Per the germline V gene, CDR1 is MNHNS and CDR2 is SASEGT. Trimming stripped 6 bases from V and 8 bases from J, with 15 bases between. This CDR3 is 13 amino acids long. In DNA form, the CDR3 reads TGTGCCAGCAGGTCGACTAGTTTTGTTACGCAGTATTTT. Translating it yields CASRSTSFVTQYF.

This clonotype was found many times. The CDR3: CASAFVPYSGVHINNEQFF. The CDR3, as DNA: TGCGCCAGCGCCTTTGTCCCGTATAGCGGGGTCCATATAAACAATGAGCAGTTCTTC. J is TRBJ2-1 and V is TRBV5-1, with 8 bases lining up with TRBD2. CDR3 size: 19 residues. J lost 5 bases, V lost 7 bases, and 23 bases had no gene match. Per germline, CDR1 SGHRS and CDR2 YFSETQ.

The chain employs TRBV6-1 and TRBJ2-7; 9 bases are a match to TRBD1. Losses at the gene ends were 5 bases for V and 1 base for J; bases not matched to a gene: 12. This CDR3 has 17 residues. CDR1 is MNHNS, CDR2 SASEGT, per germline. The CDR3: CASSHPTGGIISYEQYF. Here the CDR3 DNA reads TGTGCCAGCAGTCATCCGACAGGGGGTATAATATCCTACGAGCAGTACTTC.

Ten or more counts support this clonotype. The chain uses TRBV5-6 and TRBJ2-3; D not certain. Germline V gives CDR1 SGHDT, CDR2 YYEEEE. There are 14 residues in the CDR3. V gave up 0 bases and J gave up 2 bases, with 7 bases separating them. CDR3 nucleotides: TGTGCCAGCAGCTTGGTGCCAGACACAGATACGCAGTATTTT. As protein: CASSLVPDTDTQYF.

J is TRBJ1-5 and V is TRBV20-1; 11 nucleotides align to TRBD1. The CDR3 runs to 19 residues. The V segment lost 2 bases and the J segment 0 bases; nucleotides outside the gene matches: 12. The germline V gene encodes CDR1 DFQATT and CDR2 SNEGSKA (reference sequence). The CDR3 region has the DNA TGCAGTGCTAGACCTCTCCGGACAGGGGGCGAGGATAGCAATCAGCCCCAGCATTTT. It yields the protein CSARPLRTGGEDSNQPQHF.

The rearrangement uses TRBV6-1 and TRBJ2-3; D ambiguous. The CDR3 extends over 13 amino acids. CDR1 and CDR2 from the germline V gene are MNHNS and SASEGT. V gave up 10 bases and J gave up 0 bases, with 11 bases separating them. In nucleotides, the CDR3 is TGTGCCATCAATCCCCCTAGCACAGATACGCAGTATTTT. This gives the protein CAINPPSTDTQYF.

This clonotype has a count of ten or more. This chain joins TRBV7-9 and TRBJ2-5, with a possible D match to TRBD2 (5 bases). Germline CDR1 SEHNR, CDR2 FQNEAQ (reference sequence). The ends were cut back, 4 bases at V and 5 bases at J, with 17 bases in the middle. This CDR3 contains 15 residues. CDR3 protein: CASSSLREPRETQYF. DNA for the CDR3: TGTGCCAGCAGCTCCCTCCGGGAACCGAGGGAGACCCAGTACTTC.

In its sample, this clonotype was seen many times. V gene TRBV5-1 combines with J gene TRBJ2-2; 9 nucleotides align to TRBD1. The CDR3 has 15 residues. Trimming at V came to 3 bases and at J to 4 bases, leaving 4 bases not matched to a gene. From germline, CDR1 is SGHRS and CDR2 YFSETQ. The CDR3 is CASSSQGAFTGELFF. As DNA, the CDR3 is TGCGCCAGCAGCTCACAGGGGGCATTCACCGGGGAGCTGTTTTTT.

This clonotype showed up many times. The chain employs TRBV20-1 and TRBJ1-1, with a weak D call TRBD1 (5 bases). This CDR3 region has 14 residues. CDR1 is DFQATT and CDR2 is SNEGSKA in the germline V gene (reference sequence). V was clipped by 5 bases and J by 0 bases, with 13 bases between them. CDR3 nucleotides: TGCAGTGCTGACCAGGGTAGCCTGAACACTGAAGCTTTCTTT. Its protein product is CSADQGSLNTEAFF.

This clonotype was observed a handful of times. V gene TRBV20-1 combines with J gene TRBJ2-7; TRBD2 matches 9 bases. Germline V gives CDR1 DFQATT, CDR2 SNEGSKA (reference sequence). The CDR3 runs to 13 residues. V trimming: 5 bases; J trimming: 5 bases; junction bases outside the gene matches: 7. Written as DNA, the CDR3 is TGCAGTGCTGGAGCGGGAGGTCTTAACGAGCAGTACTTC. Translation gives CSAGAGGLNEQYF.

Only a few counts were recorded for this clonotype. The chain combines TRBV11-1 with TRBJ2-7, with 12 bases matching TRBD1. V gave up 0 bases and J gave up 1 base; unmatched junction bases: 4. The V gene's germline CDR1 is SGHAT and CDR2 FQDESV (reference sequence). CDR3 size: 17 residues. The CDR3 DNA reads TGTGCCAGCAGCTTAGCCCCGGGACAGGGGGCATCCTACGAGCAGTACTTC. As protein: CASSLAPGQGASYEQYF.

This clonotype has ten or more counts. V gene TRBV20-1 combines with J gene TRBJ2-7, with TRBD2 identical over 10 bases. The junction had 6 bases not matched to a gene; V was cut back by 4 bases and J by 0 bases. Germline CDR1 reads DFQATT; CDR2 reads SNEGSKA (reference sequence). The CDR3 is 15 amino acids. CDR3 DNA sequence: TGCAGTGCTAAAGGGACTAGCGACGACTCCTACGAGCAGTACTTC. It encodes CSAKGTSDDSYEQYF.

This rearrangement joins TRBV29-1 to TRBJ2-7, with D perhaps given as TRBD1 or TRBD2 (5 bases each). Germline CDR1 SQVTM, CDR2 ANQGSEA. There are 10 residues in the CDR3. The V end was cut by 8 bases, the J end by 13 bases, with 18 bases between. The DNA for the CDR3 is TGCAGCTCCCCCGGGGCCGTGCGATACTTC. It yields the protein CSSPGAVRYF.

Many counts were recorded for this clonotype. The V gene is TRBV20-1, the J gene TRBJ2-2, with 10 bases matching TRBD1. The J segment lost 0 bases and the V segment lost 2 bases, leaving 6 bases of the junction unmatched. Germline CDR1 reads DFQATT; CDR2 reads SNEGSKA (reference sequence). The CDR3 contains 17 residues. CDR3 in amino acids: CSARPTGGKPNTGELFF. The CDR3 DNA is TGCAGTGCTAGACCGACAGGGGGCAAACCGAACACCGGGGAGCTGTTTTTT.

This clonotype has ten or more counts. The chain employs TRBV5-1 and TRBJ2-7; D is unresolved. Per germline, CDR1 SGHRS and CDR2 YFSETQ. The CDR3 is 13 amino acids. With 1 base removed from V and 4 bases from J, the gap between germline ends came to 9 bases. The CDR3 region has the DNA TGCGCCAGCAGCTTGAACCCTGAATACGAGCAGTACTTC. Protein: CASSLNPEYEQYF.

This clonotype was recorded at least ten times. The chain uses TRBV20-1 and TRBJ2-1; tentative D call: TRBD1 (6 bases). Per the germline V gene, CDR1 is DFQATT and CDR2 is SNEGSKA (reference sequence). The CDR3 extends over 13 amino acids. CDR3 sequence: CSHRGMSSPEQFF. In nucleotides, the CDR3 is TGCAGCCATAGGGGGATGTCTAGCCCGGAGCAGTTCTTC.

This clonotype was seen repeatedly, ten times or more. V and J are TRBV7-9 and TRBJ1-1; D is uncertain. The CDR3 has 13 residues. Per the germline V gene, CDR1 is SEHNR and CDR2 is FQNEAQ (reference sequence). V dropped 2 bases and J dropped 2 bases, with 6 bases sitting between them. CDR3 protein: CASSLISNTEAFF. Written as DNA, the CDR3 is TGTGCCAGCAGCTTAATCTCTAACACTGAAGCTTTCTTT.

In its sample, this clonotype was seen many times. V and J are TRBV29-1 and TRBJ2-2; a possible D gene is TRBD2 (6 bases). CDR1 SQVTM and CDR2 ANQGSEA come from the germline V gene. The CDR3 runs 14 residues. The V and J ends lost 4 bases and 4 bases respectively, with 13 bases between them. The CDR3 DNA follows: TGCAGCGTTGTTGGCGGAGGGTTCACCGGGGAGCTGTTTTTT. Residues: CSVVGGGFTGELFF.

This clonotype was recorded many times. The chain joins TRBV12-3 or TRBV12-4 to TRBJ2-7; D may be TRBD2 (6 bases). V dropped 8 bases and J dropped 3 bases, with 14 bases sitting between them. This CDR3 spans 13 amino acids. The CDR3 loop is CASRALGGYEQYF. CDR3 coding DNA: TGTGCCAGCCGAGCCTTGGGAGGCTACGAGCAGTACTTC.

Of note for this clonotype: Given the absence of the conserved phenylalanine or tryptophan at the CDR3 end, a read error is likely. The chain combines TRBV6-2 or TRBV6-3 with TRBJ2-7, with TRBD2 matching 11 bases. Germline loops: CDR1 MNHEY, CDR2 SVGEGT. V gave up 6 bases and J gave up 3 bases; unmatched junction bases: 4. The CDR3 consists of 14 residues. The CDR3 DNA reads TGTGCCAGCAGCCCCGGACTAGCGGGCTACGAGCAGTACTTG. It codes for CASSPGLAGYEQYL.

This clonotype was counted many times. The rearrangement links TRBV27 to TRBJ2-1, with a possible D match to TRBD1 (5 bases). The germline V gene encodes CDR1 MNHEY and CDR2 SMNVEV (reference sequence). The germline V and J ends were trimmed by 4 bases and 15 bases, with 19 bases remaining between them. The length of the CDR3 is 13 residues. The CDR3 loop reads CASSYGLQVGWFF. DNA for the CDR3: TGTGCCAGCAGTTACGGCCTACAGGTTGGGTGGTTCTTC.

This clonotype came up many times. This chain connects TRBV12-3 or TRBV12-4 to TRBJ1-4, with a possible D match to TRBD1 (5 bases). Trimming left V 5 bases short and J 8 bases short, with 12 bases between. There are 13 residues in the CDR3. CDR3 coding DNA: TGTGCCAGCAGTCCCTTCGACAGCGAAAAACTGTTTTTT. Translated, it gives CASSPFDSEKLFF.

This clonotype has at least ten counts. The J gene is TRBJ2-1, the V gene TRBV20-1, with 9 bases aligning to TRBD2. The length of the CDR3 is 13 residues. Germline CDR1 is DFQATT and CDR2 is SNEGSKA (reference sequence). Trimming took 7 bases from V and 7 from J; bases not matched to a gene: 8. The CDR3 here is CSDSGSALNEQFF. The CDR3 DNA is TGCAGTGATAGCGGGAGTGCCCTTAATGAGCAGTTCTTC.

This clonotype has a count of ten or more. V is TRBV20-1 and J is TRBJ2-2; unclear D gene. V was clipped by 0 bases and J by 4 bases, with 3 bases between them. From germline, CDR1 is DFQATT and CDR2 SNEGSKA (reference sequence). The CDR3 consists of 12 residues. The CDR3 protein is CSARDPTGELFF. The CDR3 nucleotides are TGCAGTGCTAGAGATCCCACCGGGGAGCTGTTTTTT.

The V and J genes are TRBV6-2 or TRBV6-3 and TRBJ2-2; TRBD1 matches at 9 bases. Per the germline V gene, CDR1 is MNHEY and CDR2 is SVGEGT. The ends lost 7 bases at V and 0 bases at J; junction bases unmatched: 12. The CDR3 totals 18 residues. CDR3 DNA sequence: TGTGCCAGCATCCCCGGGACAGGGCTTATCGCGAACACCGGGGAGCTGTTTTTT. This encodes CASIPGTGLIANTGELFF.

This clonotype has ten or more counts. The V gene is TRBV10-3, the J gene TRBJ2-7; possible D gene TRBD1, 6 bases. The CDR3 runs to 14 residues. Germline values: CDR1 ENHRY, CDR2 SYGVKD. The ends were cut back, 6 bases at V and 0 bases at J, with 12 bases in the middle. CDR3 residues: CAIRTTGSSYEQYF. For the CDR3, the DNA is TGTGCCATCAGAACGACAGGCAGCTCCTACGAGCAGTACTTC.

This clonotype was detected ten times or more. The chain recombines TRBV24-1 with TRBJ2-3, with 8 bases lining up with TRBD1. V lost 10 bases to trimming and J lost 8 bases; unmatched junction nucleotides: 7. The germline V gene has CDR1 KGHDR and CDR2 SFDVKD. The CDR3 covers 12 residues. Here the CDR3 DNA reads TGTGCCACGACAGGGGACGGAGTTACGCAGTATTTT. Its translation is CATTGDGVTQYF.